One and the same sample provided the 7 T cell receptor beta chains below, sequenced in a study of T-cell reconstitution after alpha-beta-depleted transplantation in children. The library targeted TCRbeta and was prepared with unique molecular identifiers. TCRdb re-called the PCR reads with MiXCR, one entry per CDR3 protein. The table records roughly 280,000 distinct CDR3 sequences, more than 9% of them present only once. Sequenced here: peripheral blood, sampled 180 days after TCRalphabeta/CD19-depleted stem cell transplant. The receptors were gathered from a male patient between 2 and 10 years old who had a stem cell transplant for chronic granulomatous disease, so the T cells may come from the graft donor.

The chain recombines TRBV23-1 with TRBJ2-7; 10 bases map to TRBD1. TRBV23-1 is reported as an ORF; its role is uncertain. The trim removed 0 bases at V and 3 bases at J, leaving 14 bases unmatched. This CDR3 has 19 amino acids. The CDR3 protein is CASSQSGARDRGFCYEQYF. CDR3 coding DNA: TGCGCCAGCAGTCAATCAGGAGCACGGGACAGGGGTTTTTGCTACGAGCAGTACTTC.

The chain employs TRBV19 and TRBJ2-5, with D maybe TRBD1 (6 bases). V was trimmed by 6 bases and J by 3 bases, leaving 14 bases between them. CDR1 is LNHDA and CDR2 is SQIVND in the germline V gene (reference sequence). The CDR3 runs 14 residues. The CDR3 DNA follows: TGTGCCAGTAGATCACAGGGAGCCGAAGAGACCCAGTACTTC. It specifies CASRSQGAEETQYF.

This clonotype was found many times. The chain is built from TRBV28 and TRBJ1-2, with D uncertain. Trimming pared 5 bases from V and 6 bases from J, leaving 13 bases between. Germline lookup yields CDR1 MDHEN and CDR2 SYDVKM. The CDR3 runs to 13 residues. Here the CDR3 DNA reads TGTGCCAGCAGTAAACAGCGGAGTGATGGCTACACCTTC. Translating gives CASSKQRSDGYTF.

On this clonotype itself: A much larger clonotype is one base distant, so this may be a read error. The V call is TRBV7-3, the J call TRBJ2-3; D might be TRBD2 (5 bases). The V and J ends lost 7 bases and 14 bases respectively, with 22 bases between them. The germline gives CDR1 SGHTA, CDR2 FQGTGA. There are 13 residues in the CDR3. CDR3 sequence reads: CASNFEGRSLLYF. The CDR3 coding sequence is TGTGCCAGCAACTTTGAGGGCCGGTCGCTCTTGTATTTT. Variable domain in full (rest from reference TRBV7-3 and TRBJ2-3): GAGVSQTPSNKVTEKGKYVELRCDPISGHTALYWYRQSLGQGPEFLIYFQGTGAADDSGLPNDRFFAVRPEGSVSTLKIQRTERGDSAVYLCASNFEGRSLLYFGPGTRLTVL.

This clonotype came up once. Since a much larger clone is just one base distant, this may be a read error. V and J are TRBV6-2 or TRBV6-3 and TRBJ2-7; 9 bases map to TRBD2. Germline V gene data show CDR1 as MNHEY and CDR2 as SVGEGT. This CDR3 is built from 14 residues. CDR3 in DNA: TGTGCCAGCAAGCCGCGGGGGGGCCTGGACGAGCTGTACTTC. Translation gives CASKPRGGLDELYF.

The rearrangement uses TRBV19 and TRBJ2-1; TRBD1 might be the D (5 bases). The CDR3 is 17 amino acids. Germline V CDR1 and CDR2: LNHDA, SQIVND (reference sequence). Trimming shortened V by 8 bases and J by 4 bases, and 24 bases separated the two germline ends. CDR3 region: CASSHLRGVLGYNEQFF. DNA of the CDR3: TGTGCCAGTTCGCACCTAAGGGGCGTACTTGGGTACAATGAGCAGTTCTTC.

This clonotype was observed a few times. This chain connects TRBV2 to TRBJ2-5, with D possibly matching TRBD2 (5 bases). Per the germline V gene, CDR1 is SNHLY and CDR2 is FYNNEI. The germline V and J ends were trimmed by 7 bases and 4 bases, with 16 bases remaining between them. The CDR3 runs to 14 residues. The DNA of the CDR3 is TGTGCCAGCATTTCGGCTAGCAGCTTAGAGACCCAGTACTTC. Protein sequence: CASISASSLETQYF.